The text below deals with one T cell receptor (beta chain). TCRdb re-called the 5' RACE reads through MiXCR, storing one row per CDR3 protein. The data hold about 34,000 distinct CDR3 sequences, with around 8% observed a single time. The data originate from a study of T-cell memory formation after mild COVID-19. The CDR3 loop spans 12 amino acids. Looked up from germline, CDR1 is MNHEY and CDR2 is SVGAGI. V gave up 2 bases and J gave up 7 bases, with 8 bases separating them. The J gene is TRBJ1-1, the V gene TRBV6-5; possibly TRBD1 for D (6 bases). The receptor was isolated from a man aged 18 to 29 who had mild COVID-19 (a few samples of this study predate the infection). Cell type and time point are not known. Input material: PBMCs or a T cell subset sorted from them (not recorded which). CDR3 DNA sequence: TGTGCCAGCAGTTACGGGGGCAGTGAAGCTTTCTTT. It codes for CASSYGGSEAFF.